This T cell receptor (beta chain) was recovered during a study of shared clonotypes between healthy human individuals. Overall study: Donors, aged 18 to 49, were a couple of women and a few men. Points from the study as a whole: Despite large depth, sorted-subset datasets appeared incompletely sequenced.

Naivety among CD8 cells was defined by CD45RO negativity and positive CCR7 selection, thereby excluding terminally differentiated effector memory CD45RA+ cells. As to this clone: Its antigen is currently unknown.

CDR3 length equals 13 residues. Germline V gene data show CDR1 as GTSNPN and CDR2 as SVGIG (reference sequence). Trimming took 0 bases from V and 3 from J, leaving 6 bases between them. This table comes from immunoSEQ multiplex PCR, and its TCRdb copy is limited to in-frame clones, with some not included. The sample has about 610,000 clones, approximately 96% seen once. The clonotype originates from a woman younger than 45 in good health. The J gene is TRBJ2-1, the V gene TRBV30, with D uncertain. Sample: naive CD8+ T cells sorted from blood. As DNA, the CDR3 is TGTGCCTGGAGTGTAACTCACTACAATGAGCAGTTCTTC. This translates into CAWSVTHYNEQFF.